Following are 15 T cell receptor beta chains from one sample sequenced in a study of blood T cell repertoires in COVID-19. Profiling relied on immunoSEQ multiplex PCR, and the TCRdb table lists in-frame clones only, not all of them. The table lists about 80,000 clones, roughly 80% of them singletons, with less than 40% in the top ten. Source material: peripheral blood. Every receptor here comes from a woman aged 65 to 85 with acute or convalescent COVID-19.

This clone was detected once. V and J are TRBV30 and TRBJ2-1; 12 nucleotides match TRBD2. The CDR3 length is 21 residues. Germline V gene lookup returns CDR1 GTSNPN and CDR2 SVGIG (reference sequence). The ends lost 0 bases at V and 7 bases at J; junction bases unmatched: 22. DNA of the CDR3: TGTGCCTGGAGTGTACGCTCATGGGCTAGCGGGAGGGCCCCGTCGGAGAATGAGCAGTTCTTC. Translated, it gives CAWSVRSWASGRAPSENEQFF.

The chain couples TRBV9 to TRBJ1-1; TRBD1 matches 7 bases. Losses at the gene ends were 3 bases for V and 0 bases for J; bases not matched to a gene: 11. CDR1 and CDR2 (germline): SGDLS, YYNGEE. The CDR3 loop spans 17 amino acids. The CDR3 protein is CASSATGQILLNTEAFF. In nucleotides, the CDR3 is TGTGCCAGCAGCGCAACGGGACAGATTCTACTGAACACTGAAGCTTTCTTT. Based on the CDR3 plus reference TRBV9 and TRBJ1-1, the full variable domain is DSGVTQTPKHLITATGQRVTLRCSPRSGDLSVYWYQQSLDQGLQFLIQYYNGEERAKGNILERFSAQQFPDLHSELNLSSLELGDSALYFCASSATGQILLNTEAFFGQGTRLTVV.

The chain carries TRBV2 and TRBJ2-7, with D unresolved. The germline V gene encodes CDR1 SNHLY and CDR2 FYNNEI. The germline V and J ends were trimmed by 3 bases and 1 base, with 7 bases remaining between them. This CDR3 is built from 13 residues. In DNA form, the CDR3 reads TGTGCCAGCAGTGACGCGGTTTCCTACGAGCAGTACTTC. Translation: CASSDAVSYEQYF. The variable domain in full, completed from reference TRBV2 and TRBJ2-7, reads EPEVTQTPSHQVTQMGQEVILRCVPISNHLYFYWYRQILGQKVEFLVSFYNNEISEKSEIFDDQFSVERPDGSNFTLKIRSTKLEDSAMYFCASSDAVSYEQYFGPGTRLTVT.

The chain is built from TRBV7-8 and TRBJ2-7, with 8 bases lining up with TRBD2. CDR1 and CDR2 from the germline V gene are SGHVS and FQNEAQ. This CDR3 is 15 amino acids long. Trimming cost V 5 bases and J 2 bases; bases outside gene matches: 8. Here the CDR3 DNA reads TGTGCCAGCAGCCCTGAGACTAGCGCGGCCTACGAGCAGTACTTC. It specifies CASSPETSAAYEQYF. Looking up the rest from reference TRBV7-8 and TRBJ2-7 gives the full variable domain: GAGVSQSPRYKVAKRGQDVALRCDPISGHVSLFWYQQALGQGPEFLTYFQNEAQLDKSGLPSDRFFAERPEGSVSTLKIQRTQQEDSAVYLCASSPETSAAYEQYFGPGTRLTVT.

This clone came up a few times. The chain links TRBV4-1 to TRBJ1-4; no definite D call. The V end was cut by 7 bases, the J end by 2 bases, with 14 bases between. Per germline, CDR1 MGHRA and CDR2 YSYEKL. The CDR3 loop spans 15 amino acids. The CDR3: CASKARQWTNEKLFF. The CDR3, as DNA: TGCGCCAGCAAGGCCAGGCAGTGGACTAATGAAAAACTGTTTTTT.

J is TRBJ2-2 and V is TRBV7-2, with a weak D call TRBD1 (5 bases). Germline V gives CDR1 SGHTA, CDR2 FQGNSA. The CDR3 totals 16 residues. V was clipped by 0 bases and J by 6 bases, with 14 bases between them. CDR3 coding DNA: TGTGCCAGCAGCTTAGCGAGCAGGGTGTATTCCGGGGAGCTGTTTTTT. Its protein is CASSLASRVYSGELFF. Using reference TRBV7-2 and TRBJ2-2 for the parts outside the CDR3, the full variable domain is GAGVSQSPSNKVTEKGKDVELRCDPISGHTALYWYRQSLGQGLEFLIYFQGNSAPDKSGLPSDRFSAERTGGSVSTLTIQRTQQEDSAVYLCASSLASRVYSGELFFGEGSRLTVL.

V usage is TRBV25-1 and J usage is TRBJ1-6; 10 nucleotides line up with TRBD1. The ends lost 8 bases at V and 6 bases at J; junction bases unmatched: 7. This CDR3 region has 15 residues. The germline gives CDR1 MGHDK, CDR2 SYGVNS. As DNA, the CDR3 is TGTGCCAGCCAGACAGGGGGCGTTGGTAATTCACCCCTCCACTTT. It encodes CASQTGGVGNSPLHF.

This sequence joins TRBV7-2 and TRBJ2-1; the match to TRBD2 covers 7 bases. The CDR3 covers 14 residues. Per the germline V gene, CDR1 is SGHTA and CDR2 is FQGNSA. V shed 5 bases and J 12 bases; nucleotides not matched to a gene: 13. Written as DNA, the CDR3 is TGTGCCAGCAGCCAGGGACTAAGTCGCTCAACGCAGTTCTTC. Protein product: CASSQGLSRSTQFF.

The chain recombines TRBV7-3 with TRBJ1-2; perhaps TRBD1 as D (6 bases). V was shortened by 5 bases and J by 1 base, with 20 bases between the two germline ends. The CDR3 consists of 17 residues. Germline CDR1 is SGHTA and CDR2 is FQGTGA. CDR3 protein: CASSPSPTGRGNYGYTF. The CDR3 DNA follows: TGTGCCAGCAGCCCGTCCCCTACAGGGAGGGGTAACTATGGCTACACCTTC.

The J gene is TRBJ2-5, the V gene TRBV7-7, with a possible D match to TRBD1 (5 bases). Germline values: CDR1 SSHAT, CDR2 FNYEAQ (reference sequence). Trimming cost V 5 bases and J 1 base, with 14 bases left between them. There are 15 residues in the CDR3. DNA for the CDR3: TGTGCCAGCAGCCCGGGTTCGACAGTCCAAGAGACCCAGTACTTC. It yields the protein CASSPGSTVQETQYF. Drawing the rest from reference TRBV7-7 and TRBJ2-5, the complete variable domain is GAGVSQSPRYKVTKRGQDVTLRCDPISSHATLYWYQQALGQGPEFLTYFNYEAQPDKSGLPSDRFSAERPEGSISTLTIQRTEQRDSAMYRCASSPGSTVQETQYFGPGTRLLVL.

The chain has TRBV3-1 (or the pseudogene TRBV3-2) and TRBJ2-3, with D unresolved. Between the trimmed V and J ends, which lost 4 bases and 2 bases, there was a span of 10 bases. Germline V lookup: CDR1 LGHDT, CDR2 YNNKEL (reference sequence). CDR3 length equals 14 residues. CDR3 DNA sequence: TGTGCCAGCAGCCGGGCAGGCTACACAGATACGCAGTATTTT. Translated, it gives CASSRAGYTDTQYF.

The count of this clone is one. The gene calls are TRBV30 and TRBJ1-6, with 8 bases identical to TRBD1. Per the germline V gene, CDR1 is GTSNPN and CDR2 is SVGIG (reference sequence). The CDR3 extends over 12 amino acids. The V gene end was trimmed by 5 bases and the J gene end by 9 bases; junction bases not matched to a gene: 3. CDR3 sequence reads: CAWGQGGSPLHF. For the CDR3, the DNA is TGTGCCTGGGGACAGGGCGGTTCACCCCTCCACTTT.

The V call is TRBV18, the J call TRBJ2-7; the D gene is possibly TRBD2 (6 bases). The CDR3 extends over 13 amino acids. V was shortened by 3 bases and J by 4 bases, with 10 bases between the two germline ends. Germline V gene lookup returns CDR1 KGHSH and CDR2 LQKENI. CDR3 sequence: CASSPPAGYEQYF. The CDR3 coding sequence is TGTGCCAGCTCACCTCCGGCGGGATACGAGCAGTACTTC.

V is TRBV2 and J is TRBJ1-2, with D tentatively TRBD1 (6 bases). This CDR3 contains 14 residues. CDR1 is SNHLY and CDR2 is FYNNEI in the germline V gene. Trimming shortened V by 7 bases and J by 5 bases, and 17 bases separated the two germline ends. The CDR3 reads CASTITEQGYGYTF. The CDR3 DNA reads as TGTGCCAGCACGATCACGGAACAGGGTTATGGCTACACCTTC.

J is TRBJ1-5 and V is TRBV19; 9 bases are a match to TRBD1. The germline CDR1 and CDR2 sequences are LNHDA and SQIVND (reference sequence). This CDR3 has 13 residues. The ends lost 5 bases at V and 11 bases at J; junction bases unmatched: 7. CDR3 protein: CASSPQGAGSQHF. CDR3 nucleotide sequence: TGTGCCAGTAGTCCACAGGGGGCCGGTTCCCAGCATTTT.